This T cell receptor (beta chain) stems from a study of vaccination and CD4 T cells after COVID-19. Whole-study results and caveats: The cohort comprised relatively few convalescent patients, and no early post-infection timepoints were analyzed.

Details on this clonotype: What it recognizes is unknown.

Treatment: approximately 9-day PBMC culture with coronavirus spike peptide pools or control peptides (ViraFEST assay). The length of the CDR3 is 15 residues. CDR1 and CDR2 (germline): MNHNS, SASEGT. Deletions cut 0 bases from V and 0 bases from J, with 9 bases between. The assay that was used to sequence DNA from cultured CD4+ T cells was the Oncomine TCR Beta short-read assay. Genomic DNA from cultured CD4+ T cells was extracted. A single record per CDR3 protein comes from TCRdb applying MiXCR to the PCR reads. The data hold approximately 25,000 distinct CDR3 sequences, with 49% observed a single time.

Sequenced: CD4+ T cells from blood, cultured in vitro. The V call is TRBV6-1, the J call TRBJ2-7; possibly TRBD1 or TRBD2 for D (5 bases each). This receptor was identified in a human donor who had recovered from COVID-19. CDR3 nucleotide sequence: TGTGCCAGCAGTGAAGCGGGGACGGGCTCCTACGAGCAGTACTTC. It specifies CASSEAGTGSYEQYF.